Sequencing of this TCR beta chain was carried out in a study of PD-L1 blockade in urothelial cancer. Study overall: Every 3 weeks, patients received intravenous atezolizumab 1,200 mg, beginning 2014. Findings of the study overall: Each patient yielded one FFPE tumor sample, not obtained immediately pretreatment.

Germline V lookup: CDR1 LGHNT, CDR2 FRNRAP. The CDR3 totals 14 residues. T cell fraction in FFPE tumors relied on housekeeping gene quantification. Assay used: immunoSEQ multiplex PCR; TCRdb lists only in-frame clones, some missing. The table records 35,000 to 40,000 clones, roughly 38% of them present only once. About this clone: Its cognate antigen is unknown.

The starting material was tumor tissue, obtained before atezolizumab (anti-PD-L1) treatment. The receptor comes from a man aged 55 to 69 with urothelial cancer. The rearrangement links TRBV12-5 to TRBJ1-3, with no clear D. The CDR3 loop is CASNLVLSGNTIYF. The CDR3 region has the DNA TGTGCCAGCAACTTGGTCCTCTCTGGAAACACCATATATTTT.